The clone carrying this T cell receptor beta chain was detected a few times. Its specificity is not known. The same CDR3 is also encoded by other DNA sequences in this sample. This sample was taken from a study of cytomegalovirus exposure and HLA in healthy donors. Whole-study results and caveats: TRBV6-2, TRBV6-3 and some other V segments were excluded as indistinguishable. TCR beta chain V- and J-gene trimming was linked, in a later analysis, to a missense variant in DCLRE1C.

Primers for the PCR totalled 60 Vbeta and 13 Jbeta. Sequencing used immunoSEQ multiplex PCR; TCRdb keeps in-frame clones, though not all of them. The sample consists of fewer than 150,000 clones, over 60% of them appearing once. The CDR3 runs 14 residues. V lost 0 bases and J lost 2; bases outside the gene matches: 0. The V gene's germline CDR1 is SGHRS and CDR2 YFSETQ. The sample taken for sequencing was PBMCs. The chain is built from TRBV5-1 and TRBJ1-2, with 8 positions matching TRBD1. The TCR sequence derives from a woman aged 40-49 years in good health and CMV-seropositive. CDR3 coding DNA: TGCGCCAGCAGCTTGGGGACAGGGAACTATGGCTACACCTTC. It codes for CASSLGTGNYGYTF.